The 12 T cell receptor beta chains presented below share a single source sample, sequenced in a study of PD-1 blockade in classical Hodgkin lymphoma. This table comes from immunoSEQ multiplex PCR, and its TCRdb copy is limited to in-frame clones, with some not included. The data contain under 95,000 clones, approximately 94% of them seen just once; the ten biggest clones take up about 8%. Patients all relapsed after autologous stem cell transplantation, and there was variation in brentuximab vedotin exposure. Sequencing was performed on peripheral blood mononuclear cells (PBMCs), taken at baseline. Receptors originate from a human donor with classical Hodgkin lymphoma.

The rearrangement uses TRBV4-1 and TRBJ2-1; no clear D. Trimming removed 5 bases from V and 5 bases from J, with 1 base in between. CDR3 length: 10 residues. The V gene's germline CDR1 is MGHRA and CDR2 YSYEKL. CDR3: CASSNNEQFF. The DNA of the CDR3 is TGCGCCAGCAGCAACAATGAGCAGTTCTTC.

This sequence joins TRBV6-5 and TRBJ1-4, with a weak D call TRBD1 (6 bases). CDR1 MNHEY and CDR2 SVGAGI come from the germline V gene. V was shortened by 6 bases and J by 6 bases, with 11 bases between the two germline ends. The CDR3 runs to 13 residues. CDR3 amino acids: CASSRTVHEKLFF. DNA for the CDR3: TGTGCCAGCAGCCGGACAGTACATGAAAAACTGTTTTTT.

A single count supports this clone. Here the CDR3 reads CASSEAGTEAFF. CDR3 DNA: TGTGCCAGCAGTGAAGCGGGAACTGAAGCTTTCTTT. This chain uses TRBV6-1 with TRBJ1-1; D call uncertain. Trimming shortened V by 0 bases and J by 5 bases, and 4 bases separated the two germline ends. CDR3 length equals 12 residues. The germline CDR1 and CDR2 sequences are MNHNS and SASEGT.

V is TRBV6-4 and J is TRBJ2-3, with 9 bases aligning to TRBD2. Germline CDR1 and CDR2: MRHNA and SNTAGT. This CDR3 has 18 amino acids. With 5 bases clipped from V and 2 bases from J, the junction kept 14 bases outside the gene matches. Here the CDR3 reads CASSPPRPSGKFTDTQYF. DNA for the CDR3: TGTGCCAGCAGTCCCCCGAGGCCTAGCGGGAAATTCACAGATACGCAGTATTTT.

V gene TRBV5-1 combines with J gene TRBJ2-7, with D unresolved. The CDR3 length is 15 residues. With 4 bases removed from V and 0 bases from J, the gap between germline ends came to 14 bases. The V gene's germline CDR1 is SGHRS and CDR2 YFSETQ. CDR3 in amino acids: CASSPTPRSSYEQYF. CDR3 bases: TGCGCCAGCAGCCCTACTCCCCGGAGCTCCTACGAGCAGTACTTC. Using reference TRBV5-1 and TRBJ2-7 for the parts outside the CDR3, the full variable domain is KAGVTQTPRYLIKTRGQQVTLSCSPISGHRSVSWYQQTPGQGLQFLFEYFSETQRNKGNFPGRFSGRQFSNSRSEMNVSTLELGDSALYLCASSPTPRSSYEQYFGPGTRLTVT.

The gene calls are TRBV5-4 and TRBJ2-3; no reliable D call. The V gene's germline CDR1 is SGHNT and CDR2 YYREEE (reference sequence). The CDR3 sequence is 13 residues long. V lost 0 bases and J lost 6, with 8 bases in between. CDR3 amino acids: CASSLGVGDTQYF. As DNA, the CDR3 is TGTGCCAGCAGCTTGGGAGTTGGGGATACGCAGTATTTT.

The chain couples TRBV6-5 to TRBJ2-5; 11 positions match TRBD2. After removal of 0 bases from V and 5 bases from J, the junction contained 5 bases not matched to a gene. The V gene's germline CDR1 is MNHEY and CDR2 SVGAGI. CDR3 size: 16 residues. The CDR3 region has the DNA TGTGCCAGCAGTTACTCGGGTAGCGGGAGGGGCGAGACCCAGTACTTC. This encodes CASSYSGSGRGETQYF.

V gene TRBV7-9 combines with J gene TRBJ1-1, with D possibly TRBD1 on 6 matching bases. V lost 5 bases, J lost 8 bases, and 15 bases lay in between. The CDR3 totals 13 residues. Looked up from germline, CDR1 is SEHNR and CDR2 is FQNEAQ (reference sequence). CDR3 loop: CASSQLGAGEAFF. As DNA, the CDR3 is TGTGCCAGCAGCCAATTGGGGGCCGGGGAAGCTTTCTTT.

This rearrangement joins TRBV5-1 to TRBJ2-5; unclear D gene. V shed 4 bases and J shed 1 base, with 11 bases lying between them. Germline V CDR1 and CDR2: SGHRS, YFSETQ. This CDR3 spans 14 amino acids. The CDR3 spells CASSPMSLQETQYF. The DNA for the CDR3 is TGCGCCAGCAGCCCGATGAGCCTCCAAGAGACCCAGTACTTC.

V usage is TRBV6-5 and J usage is TRBJ2-6, with TRBD2 as a possible D gene (5 bases). The CDR3 is 15 residues long. In germline, CDR1 is MNHEY, CDR2 SVGAGI. The V gene lost 5 bases and the J gene lost 1 base, with 9 bases spanning the gap. The CDR3 here is CASSQTGSGANVLTF. CDR3 bases: TGTGCCAGCAGTCAGACGGGATCTGGGGCCAACGTCCTGACTTTC.

This clone is a singleton in its sample. The V and J genes are TRBV2 and TRBJ2-3; maybe TRBD2 (5 bases). The germline V gene has CDR1 SNHLY and CDR2 FYNNEI. This CDR3 is built from 15 residues. Trimming left V 7 bases short and J 4 bases short, with 18 bases between. CDR3 nucleotides: TGTGCCAGCACGAGCGGAGCTGTCCTTCCAGATACGCAGTATTTT. Translation: CASTSGAVLPDTQYF.

The chain combines TRBV11-2 with TRBJ1-1; D gene unclear. Germline V gene sequence: CDR1 SGHAT, CDR2 FQNNGV. There are 17 residues in the CDR3. Between the trimmed V and J ends, which lost 3 bases and 5 bases, there was a span of 22 bases. The CDR3 nucleotides read TGTGCCAGCAGCTTCAGATTCGGGCCCAATCGAACGACTGAAGCTTTCTTT. The encoded protein is CASSFRFGPNRTTEAFF.